These 17 T cell receptor beta chains originate from one sample sequenced in a study of CD8 T cells in ankylosing spondylitis. Notes on the study in general: Characteristic, it appeared, of ankylosing spondylitis blood was a TCR beta motif of about eight highly homologous variants.

TCRdb processed the 5' RACE reads anew with MiXCR; each CDR3 protein has one entry. The profile shows roughly 700,000 distinct CDR3 sequences, roughly 20% of them singletons. Their cognate antigens are unknown. The sequencing sample was made of blood, either unsorted or a sorted T cell fraction (not recorded which). Receptor source: a male donor with ankylosing spondylitis.

V usage is TRBV6-5 and J usage is TRBJ1-1, with 8 nucleotides matching TRBD1. After removal of 0 bases from V and 11 bases from J, the junction contained 11 bases not matched to a gene. The CDR3 is 15 amino acids. Germline assignment: CDR1 MNHEY and CDR2 SVGAGI. CDR3 nucleotides: TGTGCCAGCAGTTACTCGATTGGGACAGGTACTAGGGCTTTCTTT. Translated: CASSYSIGTGTRAFF.

V gene TRBV20-1 combines with J gene TRBJ2-3, with 8 bases matching TRBD2. V was pared by 8 bases and J by 2 bases, with 6 bases of the junction left unmatched. There are 13 residues in the CDR3. CDR1 is DFQATT and CDR2 is SNEGSKA in the germline V gene (reference sequence). In nucleotides, the CDR3 is TGCAGTTCAATAGCGGGACACACAGATACGCAGTATTTT. Translated, it gives CSSIAGHTDTQYF.

This clonotype was found once. This sequence joins TRBV7-9 and TRBJ2-1; 10 nucleotides agree with TRBD2. Germline CDR1 reads SEHNR; CDR2 reads FQNEAQ (reference sequence). This CDR3 comprises 15 residues. V dropped 3 bases and J dropped 7; count of bases not matched to a gene: 6. The CDR3 spells CASSFTSGNLNEQFF. The CDR3 bases are TGTGCCAGCAGCTTTACTAGCGGGAATTTAAATGAGCAGTTCTTC.

The V and J genes are TRBV2 and TRBJ2-7, with 7 nucleotides matching TRBD1. This CDR3 region has 16 residues. V shed 3 bases, J shed 2 bases, and the junction held 10 bases outside the gene matches. In germline, CDR1 is SNHLY, CDR2 FYNNEI. CDR3 amino acids: CASSDHMRGQTYEQYF. For the CDR3, the DNA is TGTGCCAGCAGTGATCATATGAGGGGACAGACCTACGAGCAGTACTTC.

This chain uses TRBV7-9 with TRBJ2-1; no definite D call. CDR1 is SEHNR, CDR2 FQNEAQ, per germline (reference sequence). The CDR3 consists of 13 residues. Between the trimmed V and J ends, which lost 0 bases and 15 bases, there was a span of 15 bases. This chain's CDR3 is CASSLAVVGLLFF. The CDR3, as DNA: TGTGCCAGCAGCTTAGCGGTGGTCGGGCTTCTGTTCTTC.

This clonotype was observed a handful of times. The rearrangement links TRBV20-1 to TRBJ1-5; D not certain. Germline lookup yields CDR1 DFQATT and CDR2 SNEGSKA (reference sequence). The CDR3 loop spans 17 amino acids. Trimming left V 6 bases short and J 2 bases short, with 23 bases between. CDR3 amino acids: CSAINLGELWGNQPQHF. CDR3 sequence (DNA): TGCAGTGCCATCAATCTTGGGGAACTGTGGGGCAATCAGCCCCAGCATTTT.

This clonotype was seen ten or more times. The chain links TRBV7-9 to TRBJ2-5, with D perhaps matching TRBD1 (6 bases). Germline CDR1 SEHNR, CDR2 FQNEAQ (reference sequence). Trimming left V 3 bases short and J 5 bases short, with 16 bases between. The CDR3 extends over 15 amino acids. CDR3 nucleotide sequence: TGTGCCAGCAGCTTGAGGGACAACCTAGGGGAGACCCAGTACTTC. Protein: CASSLRDNLGETQYF.

This clonotype was observed a handful of times. The V call is TRBV20-1, the J call TRBJ2-1; D is unclear. The germline gives CDR1 DFQATT, CDR2 SNEGSKA (reference sequence). This CDR3 is 14 amino acids long. The V and J ends lost 4 bases and 2 bases respectively, with 12 bases between them. In DNA, the CDR3 is TGCAGTGCTAATCTTGCGGATACCTACAATGAGCAGTTCTTC. Translating gives CSANLADTYNEQFF.

The chain joins TRBV4-1 to TRBJ2-7; the match to TRBD1 covers 7 bases. This CDR3 has 15 amino acids. CDR1 MGHRA and CDR2 YSYEKL come from the germline V gene. Trimming cost V 3 bases and J 2 bases; bases outside gene matches: 7. The CDR3 DNA is TGCGCCAGCAGCCAGCCGACCAGGGGGACCTACGAGCAGTACTTC. It codes for CASSQPTRGTYEQYF.

The chain has TRBV11-2 and TRBJ1-1; maybe TRBD1 (5 bases). Trimming shortened V by 5 bases and J by 0 bases, and 19 bases separated the two germline ends. Germline CDR1 SGHAT, CDR2 FQNNGV. The CDR3 runs 17 residues. DNA of the CDR3: TGTGCCAGCAGCCTCATCTTTAGCAGGGTCATGAACACTGAAGCTTTCTTT. Translation: CASSLIFSRVMNTEAFF.

The gene calls are TRBV5-5 and TRBJ2-5; D call uncertain. The germline V gene has CDR1 SGHKS and CDR2 YYEKEE (reference sequence). The germline V and J ends were trimmed by 2 bases and 1 base, with 6 bases remaining between them. The CDR3 covers 13 residues. DNA of the CDR3: TGTGCCAGCAGCTTTAGTCCCCAAGAGACCCAGTACTTC. As protein: CASSFSPQETQYF.

The rearrangement links TRBV7-6 to TRBJ2-1, with 8 nucleotides matching TRBD2. The junction had 6 bases not matched to a gene; V was cut back by 1 base and J by 4 bases. The CDR3 runs to 16 residues. From germline, CDR1 is SGHVS and CDR2 FNYEAQ. For the CDR3, the DNA is TGTGCCAGCAGCTTAGAAAGCGGGAGAGGGTACAATGAGCAGTTCTTC. Translation: CASSLESGRGYNEQFF. Full variable domain (remainder filled in from reference TRBV7-6 and TRBJ2-1): GAGVSQSPRYKVTKRGQDVALRCDPISGHVSLYWYRQALGQGPEFLTYFNYEAQQDKSGLPNDRFSAERPEGSISTLTIQRTEQRDSAMYRCASSLESGRGYNEQFFGPGTRLTVL.

This clonotype has more than one count but fewer than ten. The V and J genes are TRBV12-3 or TRBV12-4 and TRBJ2-5, with D possibly being TRBD2 (6 bases). The CDR3 runs to 14 residues. The CDR3 sequence is CGALVAGPQETQYF. Written as DNA, the CDR3 is TGTGGCGCACTGGTGGCGGGGCCCCAAGAGACCCAGTACTTC.

V gene TRBV7-2 combines with J gene TRBJ2-1; D not certain. This CDR3 contains 14 residues. With 3 bases removed from V and 0 bases from J, the gap between germline ends came to 6 bases. The V gene's germline CDR1 is SGHTA and CDR2 FQGNSA. The CDR3 region has the DNA TGTGCCAGCAGCTTGGTAATCTCCTACAATGAGCAGTTCTTC. Translated, it gives CASSLVISYNEQFF.

This chain links TRBV6-2 or TRBV6-3 with TRBJ2-3; possibly TRBD1 or TRBD2 for D (5 bases each). The V gene's germline CDR1 is MNHEY and CDR2 SVGEGT. Deletions cut 6 bases from V and 12 bases from J, with 16 bases between. CDR3 length equals 12 residues. CDR3 region: CASRGVANSQYF. The CDR3 bases are TGTGCCAGCAGGGGGGTAGCGAATTCCCAGTATTTT.

The table lists this clonotype with a few counts. V usage is TRBV4-2 and J usage is TRBJ2-7, with D unclear. The CDR3 runs to 13 residues. Germline V gene sequence: CDR1 LGHNA, CDR2 YNFKEQ. The V end was cut by 0 bases, the J end by 3 bases, with 6 bases between. The DNA for the CDR3 is TGTGCCAGCAGCCAAGAACTATACTACGAGCAGTACTTC. It yields the protein CASSQELYYEQYF.

This clonotype has a handful of counts. An end of the junction does not agree with germline; a read error may underlie this. The chain employs TRBV5-8 and TRBJ1-6; no clear D gene. CDR1 is SGHTS, CDR2 YDEGEE, per germline. The length of the CDR3 is 14 residues. The CDR3 spells CASSLLGSRQAEDF. CDR3 in DNA: TGTGCCAGCAGCTTGTTGGGCTCAAGGCAGGCTGAGGACTTT. The whole variable domain, remainder taken from reference TRBV5-8 and TRBJ1-6, is EAGVTQSPTHLIKTRGQQATLRCSPISGHTSVYWYQQALGLGLQFLLWYDEGEERNRGNFPPRFSGRQFPNYSSELNVNALELEDSALYLCASSLLGSRQAEDFGNGTRLTVT.